This T cell receptor (beta chain) was recorded in a study of CD8+ T cells in alopecia areata. Study-wide results and caveats: Lesional scalp exceeded normal scalp in clonality, especially in alopecia totalis/universalis.

PBMCs yielded sorted CD4+ and CD8+ T cells. After isolation, RNA underwent reverse transcription to generate cDNA as the sequencing template. TCRdb's table, derived via immunoSEQ multiplex PCR, lists solely in-frame clones and lacks some. The table has approximately 150,000 clones, about three fifths seen once. Points on this clone: The target antigen is unknown.

Looked up from germline, CDR1 is MNHNS and CDR2 is SASEGT. The ends were cut back, 4 bases at V and 0 bases at J, with 13 bases in the middle. The CDR3 is 15 residues long. The rearrangement links TRBV6-1 to TRBJ2-7; D gene uncertain. What was sequenced was CD4+ T cells sorted from blood. The clonotype comes from a human donor in good health. CDR3 nucleotide sequence: TGTGCCAGCAGTGGCCTCGGATCCTACTCCTACGAGCAGTACTTC. It yields the protein CASSGLGSYSYEQYF.